The 17 T cell receptor beta chains given below trace back to one sample, sequenced in a study of blood T cell repertoires in COVID-19. The protocol was immunoSEQ multiplex PCR, while the TCRdb copy is restricted to in-frame clones and leaves out a portion. This sample yields some 140,000 clones, of which around 82% are seen a single time; over 1.1% belongs to the top ten. The specimen sequenced was peripheral blood. All receptors derive from a man in his 60s with acute or convalescent COVID-19.

This rearrangement joins TRBV4-1 to TRBJ2-1, with D maybe TRBD2 (6 bases). V was shortened by 0 bases and J by 6 bases, with 15 bases between the two germline ends. Germline-derived CDR1 and CDR2 are MGHRA and YSYEKL. CDR3 length equals 16 residues. The DNA of the CDR3 is TGCGCCAGCAGCCAAGAGGCCGGGACTTGGGGCAATGAGCAGTTCTTC. Residues: CASSQEAGTWGNEQFF.

The chain uses TRBV30 and TRBJ1-5; D might be TRBD1 (5 bases). V lost 2 bases to trimming and J lost 1 base, with 12 bases between them. This CDR3 is 15 amino acids long. Germline-derived CDR1 and CDR2 are GTSNPN and SVGIG (reference sequence). CDR3 nucleotide sequence: TGTGCCTGGAGTCCCGTCGGGGGAAGCAATCAGCCCCAGCATTTT. Amino acids: CAWSPVGGSNQPQHF.

The chain couples TRBV30 to TRBJ2-5; TRBD2 is a possible D gene (7 bases). The CDR3 runs 13 residues. Germline-derived CDR1 and CDR2 are GTSNPN and SVGIG (reference sequence). Trimming took 3 bases from V and 5 from J, leaving 13 bases between them. CDR3 sequence (DNA): TGTGCCTGGAGGAGAAGGGGGGGGGAGACCCAGTACTTC. Its translation is CAWRRRGGETQYF.

V and J are TRBV5-4 and TRBJ2-2; TRBD2 matches 10 bases. With 0 bases clipped from V and 8 bases from J, the junction kept 4 bases outside the gene matches. This CDR3 comprises 15 residues. The germline CDR1 and CDR2 sequences are SGHNT and YYREEE (reference sequence). The CDR3 region is CASSLERGGRGELFF. In DNA, the CDR3 is TGTGCCAGCAGCTTGGAGCGGGGGGGCAGGGGGGAGCTGTTTTTT.

This rearrangement joins TRBV24-1 to TRBJ2-3; D is undetermined. Germline values: CDR1 KGHDR, CDR2 SFDVKD. Trimming removed 2 bases from V and 7 bases from J, with 15 bases in between. CDR3 length equals 15 residues. The DNA of the CDR3 is TGTGCCACCAGTGATTCATCAGCGTTAGTCAATACGCAGTATTTT. Amino acid sequence: CATSDSSALVNTQYF.

This clone was recorded only once. This chain connects TRBV5-4 to TRBJ2-1; tentative D call: TRBD1 (6 bases). Trimming left V 0 bases short and J 7 bases short, with 8 bases between. Germline CDR1 reads SGHNT; CDR2 reads YYREEE (reference sequence). The CDR3 contains 13 residues. CDR3 sequence reads: CASSLVQGNEQFF. DNA for the CDR3: TGTGCCAGCAGCTTGGTGCAGGGGAATGAGCAGTTCTTC.

This clone turned up a few times. The genes are TRBV30 and TRBJ1-2, with 7 bases lining up with TRBD1. The CDR3 has 13 amino acids. Germline values: CDR1 GTSNPN, CDR2 SVGIG (reference sequence). The J segment lost 1 base and the V segment lost 6 bases, leaving 5 bases of the junction unmatched. The CDR3 region is CACRQGINYGYTF. Here the CDR3 DNA reads TGTGCCTGCCGACAGGGAATTAACTATGGCTACACCTTC.

The chain couples TRBV19 to TRBJ1-2; 8 nucleotides agree with TRBD1. Per the germline V gene, CDR1 is LNHDA and CDR2 is SQIVND (reference sequence). This CDR3 is 13 amino acids long. Germline trimming cut 8 bases from V and 4 bases from J; bases unmatched to any gene: 6. The CDR3 loop reads CASGDRRLYGYTF. The CDR3 nucleotides are TGTGCCAGTGGGGACAGGAGGCTCTATGGCTACACCTTC.

This chain joins TRBV2 and TRBJ2-2, with 14 bases that match TRBD2. CDR1 and CDR2 (germline): SNHLY, FYNNEI. CDR3 length equals 16 residues. The trim removed 6 bases at V and 3 bases at J, leaving 3 bases unmatched. The CDR3 DNA follows: TGTGCCAGCAGGAGACTAGCGGGAGGGGACACCGGGGAGCTGTTTTTT. Its translation is CASRRLAGGDTGELFF.

The chain combines TRBV5-6 with TRBJ1-6, with 8 bases that match TRBD1. V was pared by 2 bases and J by 5 bases, with 15 bases of the junction left unmatched. CDR1 SGHDT and CDR2 YYEEEE come from the germline V gene. The CDR3 spans 19 residues. In DNA form, the CDR3 reads TGTGCCAGCAGCTTAATTCAGGGGGCTTGGATCTTGAATAATTCACCCCTCCACTTT. It is translated as CASSLIQGAWILNNSPLHF.

Turning to this clone: The junction departs from germline at one end; a sequencing error may be responsible. V gene TRBV9 combines with J gene TRBJ1-1; TRBD1 matches at 11 bases. The CDR3 is 14 residues long. CDR1 SGDLS and CDR2 YYNGEE come from the germline V gene. CDR3 residues: CVSSGGTGGTEAFF. CDR3 DNA: TGTGTCAGCAGCGGTGGGACAGGGGGCACTGAAGCTTTCTTT.

The chain combines TRBV6-5 with TRBJ2-7, with 11 bases identical to TRBD2. There are 15 residues in the CDR3. V shed 5 bases, J shed 4 bases, and the junction held 7 bases outside the gene matches. CDR1 and CDR2 from the germline V gene are MNHEY and SVGAGI. CDR3 residues: CASSTGLAGPYEQYF. CDR3 DNA sequence: TGTGCCAGCAGTACTGGACTAGCGGGCCCTTACGAGCAGTACTTC.

Regarding this clone: In the same sample, other DNA sequences code for this CDR3. The chain carries TRBV7-2 and TRBJ2-3; 11 bases agree with TRBD1. V lost 4 bases, J lost 3 bases, and 3 bases stayed unmatched. CDR1 is SGHTA and CDR2 is FQGNSA in the germline V gene. This CDR3 is built from 15 residues. This CDR3 is CASSSDRGLTDTQYF. Here the CDR3 DNA reads TGTGCCAGCAGCTCGGACAGGGGGCTAACAGATACGCAGTATTTT. The entire variable domain, with the rest obtained from reference TRBV7-2 and TRBJ2-3, is as follows: GAGVSQSPSNKVTEKGKDVELRCDPISGHTALYWYRQSLGQGLEFLIYFQGNSAPDKSGLPSDRFSAERTGGSVSTLTIQRTQQEDSAVYLCASSSDRGLTDTQYFGPGTRLTVL.

The CDR3 DNA reads as TGTGCCAGCAGCCAATCTAGGGGGCCTTACAATGAGCAGTTCTTC. It translates to CASSQSRGPYNEQFF. V usage is TRBV7-3 and J usage is TRBJ2-1, with 7 bases aligning to TRBD1. This CDR3 spans 15 amino acids. Germline lookup yields CDR1 SGHTA and CDR2 FQGTGA. V was clipped by 5 bases and J by 4 bases; unmatched bases: 8.

There are a few counts of this clone. The genes are TRBV20-1 and TRBJ2-1; 12 nucleotides agree with TRBD2. This CDR3 is built from 16 residues. V shed 3 bases and J 6 bases; nucleotides not matched to a gene: 9. Germline V gene lookup returns CDR1 DFQATT and CDR2 SNEGSKA (reference sequence). This CDR3 is CSASPTSGRHRNEQFF. In DNA form, the CDR3 reads TGCAGTGCTAGTCCGACTAGCGGGAGACATCGCAATGAGCAGTTCTTC.

The rearrangement joins TRBV6-5 to TRBJ2-2, with 7 bases lining up with TRBD1. This CDR3 spans 14 amino acids. Losses at the gene ends were 8 bases for V and 1 base for J; bases not matched to a gene: 4. Per germline, CDR1 MNHEY and CDR2 SVGAGI. In DNA form, the CDR3 reads TGTGCCAGCCGGGGACAGAGGAACACCGGGGAGCTGTTTTTT. Protein product: CASRGQRNTGELFF.

On this clone itself: Other nucleotide sequences in the sample specify the same CDR3. The chain recombines TRBV7-9 with TRBJ1-3; TRBD1 matches at 7 bases. The CDR3 runs to 14 residues. From germline, CDR1 is SEHNR and CDR2 FQNEAQ (reference sequence). Trimming at V came to 5 bases and at J to 2 bases, leaving 3 bases not matched to a gene. The CDR3 DNA is TGTGCCAGCAGCCCGGGGACAGCTGGAAACACCATATATTTT. Translated, it gives CASSPGTAGNTIYF.